The clone carrying this T cell receptor (beta chain) was seen a single time. This table comes from immunoSEQ multiplex PCR, and its TCRdb copy is limited to in-frame clones, with some not included. The sample shows around 260,000 clones, about 86% of them seen only once. This specimen comes from a study of blood T cell repertoires in COVID-19. The germline V gene encodes CDR1 SGHDT and CDR2 YYEEEE. V gave up 0 bases and J gave up 1 base, with 14 bases separating them. The length of the CDR3 is 18 residues. Enrolled during active infection, Seattle patients were then followed longitudinally. The rearrangement joins TRBV5-6 to TRBJ2-6, with a weak D call TRBD2 (5 bases). Sequenced input: peripheral blood. The sequence derives from a person aged 70 to 85 with COVID-19, enrolled during active disease. CDR3 sequence: CASSLGELAVSGANVLTF. The CDR3 bases are TGTGCCAGCAGCTTGGGTGAGCTAGCAGTTTCTGGGGCCAACGTCCTGACTTTC.